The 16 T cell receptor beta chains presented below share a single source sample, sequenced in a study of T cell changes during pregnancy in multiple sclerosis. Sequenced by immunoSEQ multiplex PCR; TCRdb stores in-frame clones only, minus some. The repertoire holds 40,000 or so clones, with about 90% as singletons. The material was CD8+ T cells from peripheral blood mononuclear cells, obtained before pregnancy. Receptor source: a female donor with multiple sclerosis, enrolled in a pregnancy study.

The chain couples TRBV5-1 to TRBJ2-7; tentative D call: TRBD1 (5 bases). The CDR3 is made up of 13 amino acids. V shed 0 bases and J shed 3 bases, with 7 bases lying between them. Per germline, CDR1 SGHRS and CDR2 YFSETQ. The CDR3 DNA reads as TGCGCCAGCAGCTTGGGACAGAACTACGAGCAGTACTTC. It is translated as CASSLGQNYEQYF.

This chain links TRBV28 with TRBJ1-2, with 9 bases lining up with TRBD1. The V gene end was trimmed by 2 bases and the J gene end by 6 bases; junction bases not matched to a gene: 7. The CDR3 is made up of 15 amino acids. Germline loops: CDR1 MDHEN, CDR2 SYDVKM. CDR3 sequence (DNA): TGTGCCAGCAGTTTAGGGTGGGACAGGGAGCATGGCTACACCTTC. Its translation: CASSLGWDREHGYTF.

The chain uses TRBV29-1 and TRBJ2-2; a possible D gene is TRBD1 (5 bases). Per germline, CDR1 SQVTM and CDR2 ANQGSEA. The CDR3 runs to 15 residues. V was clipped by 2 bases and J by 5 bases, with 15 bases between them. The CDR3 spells CSVEKVAGLTGELFF. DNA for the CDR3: TGCAGCGTTGAAAAGGTGGCAGGGCTGACCGGGGAGCTGTTTTTT.

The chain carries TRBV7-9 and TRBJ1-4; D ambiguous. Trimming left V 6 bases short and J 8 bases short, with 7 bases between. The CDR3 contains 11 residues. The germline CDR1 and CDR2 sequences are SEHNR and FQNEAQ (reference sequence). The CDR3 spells CASSSGEKLFF. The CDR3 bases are TGTGCCAGCAGTTCAGGCGAAAAACTGTTTTTT.

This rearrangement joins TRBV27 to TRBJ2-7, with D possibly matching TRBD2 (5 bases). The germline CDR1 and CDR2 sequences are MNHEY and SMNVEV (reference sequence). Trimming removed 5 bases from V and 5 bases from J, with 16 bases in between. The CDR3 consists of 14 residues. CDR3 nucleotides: TGTGCCAGCAGTCCCTCGGGTCGGGGTCACGAGCAGTACTTC. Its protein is CASSPSGRGHEQYF.

CDR3 nucleotides: TGTGCCAGCAGTCCCCCACCGGGACAGCTTAATGAAAAACTGTTTTTT. Translation gives CASSPPPGQLNEKLFF. This chain connects TRBV2 to TRBJ1-4, with 7 bases fitting TRBD1. The CDR3 totals 16 residues. Trimming cost V 5 bases and J 4 bases; bases outside gene matches: 10. The germline CDR1 and CDR2 sequences are SNHLY and FYNNEI.

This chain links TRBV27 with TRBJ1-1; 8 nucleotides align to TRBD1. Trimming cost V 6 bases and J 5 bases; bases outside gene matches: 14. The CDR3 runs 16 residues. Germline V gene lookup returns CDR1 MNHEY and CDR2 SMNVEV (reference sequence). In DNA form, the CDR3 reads TGTGCCAGCAGACCTGGACAGGGTTGGATGGGAACTGAAGCTTTCTTT. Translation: CASRPGQGWMGTEAFF.

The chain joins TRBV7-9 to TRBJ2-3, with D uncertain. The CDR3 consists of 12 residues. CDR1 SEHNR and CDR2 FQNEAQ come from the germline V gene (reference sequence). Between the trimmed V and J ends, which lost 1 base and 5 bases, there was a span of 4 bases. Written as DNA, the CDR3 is TGTGCCAGCAGCTTAGTAGAAGATACGCAGTATTTT. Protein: CASSLVEDTQYF. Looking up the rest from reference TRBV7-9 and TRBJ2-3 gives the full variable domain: DTGVSQNPRHKITKRGQNVTFRCDPISEHNRLYWYRQTLGQGPEFLTYFQNEAQLEKSRLLSDRFSAERPKGSFSTLEIQRTEQGDSAMYLCASSLVEDTQYFGPGTRLTVL.

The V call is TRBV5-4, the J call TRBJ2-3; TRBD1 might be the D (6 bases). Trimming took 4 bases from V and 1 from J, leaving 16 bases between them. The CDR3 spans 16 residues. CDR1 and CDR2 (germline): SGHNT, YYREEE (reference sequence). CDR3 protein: CASSQTRAGGTDTQYF. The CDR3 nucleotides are TGTGCCAGCAGCCAAACGAGGGCAGGGGGCACAGATACGCAGTATTTT.

The DNA for the CDR3 is TGTGCCAGCAGCGCAGGACTAGCCAGGGAGACCCAGTACTTC. Protein product: CASSAGLARETQYF. The chain combines TRBV5-5 with TRBJ2-5, with TRBD2 matching 8 bases. This CDR3 is built from 14 residues. Germline CDR1 reads SGHKS; CDR2 reads YYEKEE (reference sequence). V lost 4 bases, J lost 5 bases, and 7 bases stayed unmatched.

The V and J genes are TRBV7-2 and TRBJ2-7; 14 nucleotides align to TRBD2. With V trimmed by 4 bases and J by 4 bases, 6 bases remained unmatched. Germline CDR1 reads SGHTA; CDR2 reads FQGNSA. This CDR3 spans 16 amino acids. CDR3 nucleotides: TGTGCCAGCAGCTGGGGACTAGCGGGAGTCTCGTACGAGCAGTACTTC. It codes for CASSWGLAGVSYEQYF.

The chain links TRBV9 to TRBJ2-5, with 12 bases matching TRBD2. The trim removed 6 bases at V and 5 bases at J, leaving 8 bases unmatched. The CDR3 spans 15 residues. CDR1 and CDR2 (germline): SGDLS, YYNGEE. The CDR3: CASTFPGLAGETQYF. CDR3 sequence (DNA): TGTGCCAGCACTTTCCCTGGACTAGCGGGGGAGACCCAGTACTTC.

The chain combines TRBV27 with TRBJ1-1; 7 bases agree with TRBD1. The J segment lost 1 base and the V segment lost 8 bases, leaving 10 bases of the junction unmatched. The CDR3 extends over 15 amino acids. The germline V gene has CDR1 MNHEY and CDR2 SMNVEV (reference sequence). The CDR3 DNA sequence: TGTGCCAGCTCGGTAAGAGGGGGCAGGAACACTGAAGCTTTCTTT. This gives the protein CASSVRGGRNTEAFF.

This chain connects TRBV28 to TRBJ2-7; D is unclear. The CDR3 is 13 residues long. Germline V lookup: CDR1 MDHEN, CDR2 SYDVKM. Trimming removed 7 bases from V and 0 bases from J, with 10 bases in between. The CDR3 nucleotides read TGTGCCAGCACCGTTAGCAACTCCTACGAGCAGTACTTC. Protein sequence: CASTVSNSYEQYF. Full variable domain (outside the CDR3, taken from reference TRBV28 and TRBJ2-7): DVKVTQSSRYLVKRTGEKVFLECVQDMDHENMFWYRQDPGLGLRLIYFSYDVKMKEKGDIPEGYSVSREKKERFSLILESASTNQTSMYLCASTVSNSYEQYFGPGTRLTVT.

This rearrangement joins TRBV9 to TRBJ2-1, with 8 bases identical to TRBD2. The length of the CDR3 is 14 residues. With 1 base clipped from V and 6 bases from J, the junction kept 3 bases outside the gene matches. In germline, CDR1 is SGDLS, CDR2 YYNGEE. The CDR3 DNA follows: TGTGCCAGCAGCGTACGGGGGGGTCTCAATGAGCAGTTCTTC. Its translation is CASSVRGGLNEQFF.

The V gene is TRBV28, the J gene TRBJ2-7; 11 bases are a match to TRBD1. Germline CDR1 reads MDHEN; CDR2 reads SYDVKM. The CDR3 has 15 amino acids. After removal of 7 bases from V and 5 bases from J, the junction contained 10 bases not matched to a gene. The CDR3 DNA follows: TGTGCCAGCAATTTTCGCGGGACAGGGGGTAACGAGCAGTACTTC. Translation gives CASNFRGTGGNEQYF.